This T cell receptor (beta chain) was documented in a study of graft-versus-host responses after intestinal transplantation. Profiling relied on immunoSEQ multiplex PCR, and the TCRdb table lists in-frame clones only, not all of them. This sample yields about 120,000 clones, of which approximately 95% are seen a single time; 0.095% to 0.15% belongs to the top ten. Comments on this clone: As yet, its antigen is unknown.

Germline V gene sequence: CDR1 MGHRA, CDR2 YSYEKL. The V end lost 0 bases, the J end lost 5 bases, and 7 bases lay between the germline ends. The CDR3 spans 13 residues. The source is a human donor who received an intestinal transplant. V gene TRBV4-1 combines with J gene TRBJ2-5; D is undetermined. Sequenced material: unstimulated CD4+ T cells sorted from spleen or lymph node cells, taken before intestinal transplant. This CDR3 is CASSQDLSETQYF. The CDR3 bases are TGCGCCAGCAGCCAAGATCTGAGCGAGACCCAGTACTTC.